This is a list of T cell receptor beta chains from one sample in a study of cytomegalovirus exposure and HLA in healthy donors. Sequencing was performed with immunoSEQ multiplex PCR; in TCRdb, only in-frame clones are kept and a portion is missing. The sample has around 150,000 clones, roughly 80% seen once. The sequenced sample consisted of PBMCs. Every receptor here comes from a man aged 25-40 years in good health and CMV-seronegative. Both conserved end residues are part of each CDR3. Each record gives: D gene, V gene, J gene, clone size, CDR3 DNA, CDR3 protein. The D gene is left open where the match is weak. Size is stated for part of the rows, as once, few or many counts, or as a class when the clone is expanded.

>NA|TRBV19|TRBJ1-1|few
TGTGCCAGTTCCCTAGCGGGGGGAAACACTGAAGCTTTCTTT
CASSLAGGNTEAFF
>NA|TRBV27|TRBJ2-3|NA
TGTGCCAGCAGGATTAGCGGAAATACAGATACGCAGTATTTT
CASRISGNTDTQYF
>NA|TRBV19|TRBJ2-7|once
TGTGCCAGTAGTATGAACGACATGAGCTCCTACGAGCAGTACTTC
CASSMNDMSSYEQYF
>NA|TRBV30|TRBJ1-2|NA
TGTGCCTGGAGTGTACGGGGAAACTATGGCTACACCTTC
CAWSVRGNYGYTF
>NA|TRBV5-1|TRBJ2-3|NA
TGCGCCAGCAGCTTGACTAGGGATACGCAGTATTTT
CASSLTRDTQYF
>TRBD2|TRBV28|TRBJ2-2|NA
TGTGCCAGCAGTTCCCCACGGGCGGGAGCTATTGTCGGGGAGCTGTTTTTT
CASSSPRAGAIVGELFF
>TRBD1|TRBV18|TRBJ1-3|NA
TGTGCCAGCTCACTCGGGACAGTCTCTGGAAACACCATATATTTT
CASSLGTVSGNTIYF
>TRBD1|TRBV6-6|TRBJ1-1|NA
TGTGCCAGCAGTCGGGGACAGGGGGGAACTGAAGCTTTCTTT
CASSRGQGGTEAFF
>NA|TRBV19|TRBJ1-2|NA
TGTGCCAGTAGTATACAGGGAGGTAACTATGGCTACACCTTC
CASSIQGGNYGYTF
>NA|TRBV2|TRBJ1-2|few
TGTGCCAGCAGTCCAAACAGGGTTGGCTACACCTTC
CASSPNRVGYTF
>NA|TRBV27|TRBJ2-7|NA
TGTGCCAGCCGATCGCGGGATAAGGCTTACGAGCAGTACTTC
CASRSRDKAYEQYF
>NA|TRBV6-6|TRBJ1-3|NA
TGTGCCAGCAGTTACTCGAGTATAGGAAACACCATATATTTT
CASSYSSIGNTIYF
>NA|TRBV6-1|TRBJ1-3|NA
TGTGCCAGCAGTCCCCGGGAAGCGGGTGGAAACACCATATATTTT
CASSPREAGGNTIYF
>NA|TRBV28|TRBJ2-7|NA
TGTGCCAGCTATAGCAGGGCCTACCCCTACGAGCAGTACTTC
CASYSRAYPYEQYF
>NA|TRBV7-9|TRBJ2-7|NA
TGTGCCAGCAGCTTTCACGCAGACTACGAGCAGTACTTC
CASSFHADYEQYF
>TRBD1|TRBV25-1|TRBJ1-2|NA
TGTGCCAGCAGCGACCATTCGGACAGGCCTGGCTACACCTTC
CASSDHSDRPGYTF
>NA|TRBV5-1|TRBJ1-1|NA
TGCGCCAGCAGCTTGGTGGGGAGGACTGAAGCTTTCTTT
CASSLVGRTEAFF
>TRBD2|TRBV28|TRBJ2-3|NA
TGTGCCAGCACTCGCAGCGGGAGTGGGGATACGCAGTATTTT
CASTRSGSGDTQYF
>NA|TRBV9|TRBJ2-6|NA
TGTGCCAGCAGCGTGAACACCGTCCTGACTTTC
CASSVNTVLTF
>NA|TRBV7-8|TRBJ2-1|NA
TGTGCCAGCAGCTTAGGGGGGGGTAGCAGGGGAAACACCAATGAGCAGTTCTTC
CASSLGGGSRGNTNEQFF
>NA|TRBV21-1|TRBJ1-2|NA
TGTGCCAGCAGCAAAGTGCGTCATGGACAGGGGGCGGACTATGGCTACACCTTC
CASSKVRHGQGADYGYTF
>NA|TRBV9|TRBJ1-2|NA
TGTGCCAGCAGCGTAGAGGGGACAACTAACTATGGCTACACCTTC
CASSVEGTTNYGYTF
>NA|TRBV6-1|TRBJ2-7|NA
TGTGCCAGCAGTTCGCCGGGATTCTACGAGCAGTACTTC
CASSSPGFYEQYF
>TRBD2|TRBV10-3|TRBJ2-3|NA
TGTGCCATCGGTGCGGGAGGGGTCACAGATACGCAGTATTTT
CAIGAGGVTDTQYF
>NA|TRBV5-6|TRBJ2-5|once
TGTGCCAGCAGCTCCGCCTCTGGGGGGGCAGCTAGAGAGACCCAGTACTTC
CASSSASGGAARETQYF
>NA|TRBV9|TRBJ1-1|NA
TGTGCCAGCAGCCTACGGGGGGGCACTGAAGCTTTCTTT
CASSLRGGTEAFF
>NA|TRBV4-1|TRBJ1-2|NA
TGCGCCAGCAGCCAAGGATGGCAGTCCTATGGCTACACCTTC
CASSQGWQSYGYTF
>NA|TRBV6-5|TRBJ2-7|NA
TGTGCCAGCAGTTACTCGGCGGCCCCCACCTTATACGAGCAGTACTTC
CASSYSAAPTLYEQYF
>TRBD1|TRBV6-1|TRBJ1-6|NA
TGTGCCAGCAAAGCAGGGGGGAATTCACCCCTCCACTTT
CASKAGGNSPLHF
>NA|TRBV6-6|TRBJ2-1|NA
TGTGCCAGCAGTTACGGGCTAAGCTCCTACAATGAGCAGTTCTTC
CASSYGLSSYNEQFF
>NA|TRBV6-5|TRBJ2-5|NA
TGTGCCAGCAGGGCGGGGCGGCAAGAGACCCAGTACTTC
CASRAGRQETQYF
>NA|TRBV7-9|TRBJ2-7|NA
TGTGCCAGCAGCTTATGGGAGGGGGTCTACGAGCAGTACTTC
CASSLWEGVYEQYF
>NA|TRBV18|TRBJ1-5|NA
TGTGCCAGCTCAGAGTCCAGGGTTCAGCCCCAGCATTTT
CASSESRVQPQHF
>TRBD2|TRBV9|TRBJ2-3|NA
TGTGCCAGCAGCCCAGAAAGGGTAGCGGGAGTAGATACGCAGTATTTT
CASSPERVAGVDTQYF
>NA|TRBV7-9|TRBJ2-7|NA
TGTGCCAGCAGCTTAGGAGGGCGGGGTCCCTCCTACGAGCAGTACTTC
CASSLGGRGPSYEQYF
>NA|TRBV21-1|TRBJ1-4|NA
TGTGCCAGCAGCAGTAACCAGGGGACAACAACTAATGAAAAACTGTTTTTT
CASSSNQGTTTNEKLFF
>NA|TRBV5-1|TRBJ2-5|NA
TGCGCCAGCAGCTTTCCGGGGCAAGAGACCCAGTACTTC
CASSFPGQETQYF
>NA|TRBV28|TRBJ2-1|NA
TGTGCCAGCAGTCCGGGACTCTATTCTAATGAGCAGTTCTTC
CASSPGLYSNEQFF
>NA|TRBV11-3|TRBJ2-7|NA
TGTGCCAGCAGCCTGCACAGGGCGTCCTACGAGCAGTACTTC
CASSLHRASYEQYF
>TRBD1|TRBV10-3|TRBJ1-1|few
TGTGCCATCAGTGACCCGACAGGGGCCAACACTGAAGCTTTCTTT
CAISDPTGANTEAFF
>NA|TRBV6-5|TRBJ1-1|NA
TGTGCCAGCAGTTACTCGAACCCAGGGAACACTGAAGCTTTCTTT
CASSYSNPGNTEAFF
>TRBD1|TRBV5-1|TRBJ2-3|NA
TGCGCCAGCAGCTTGGGGTCAGGGGGAGACGATACGCAGTATTTT
CASSLGSGGDDTQYF
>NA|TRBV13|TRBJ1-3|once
TGTGCCAGCAGCAAGTTCCGGGACATTGGAAACACCATATATTTT
CASSKFRDIGNTIYF
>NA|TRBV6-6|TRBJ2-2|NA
TGTGCCAGCAGTTACTCGACGGGAGCGGCCGGGGAGCTGTTTTTT
CASSYSTGAAGELFF
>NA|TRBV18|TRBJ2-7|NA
TGTGCCAGCTCACAAAGCCTTACTGCCGGGGTAGCCTACGAGCAGTACTTC
CASSQSLTAGVAYEQYF
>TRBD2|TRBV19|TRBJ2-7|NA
TGTGCCAGTAGTATGGGGAGCGGGACGTTAGCCCAGCAGTACTTC
CASSMGSGTLAQQYF
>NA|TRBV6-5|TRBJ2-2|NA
TGTGCCAGCAGTTACTCGCCTAATTCGAACACCGGGGAGCTGTTTTTT
CASSYSPNSNTGELFF
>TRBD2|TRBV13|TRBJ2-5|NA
TGTGCCAGCAGCTCGCACATAGCGGGAGACCAAGAGACCCAGTACTTC
CASSSHIAGDQETQYF
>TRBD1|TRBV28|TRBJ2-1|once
TGTGCCAGCAGGACAGGGGGCGGGTACAATGAGCAGTTCTTC
CASRTGGGYNEQFF
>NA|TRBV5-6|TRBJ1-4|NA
TGTGCCAGCAGCTTTTTCCAGGGGACAACTAATGAAAAACTGTTTTTT
CASSFFQGTTNEKLFF
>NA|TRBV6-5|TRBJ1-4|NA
TGTGCCAGCAGCCCGAGGCGGGGGGCAACGGAAAAACTGTTTTTT
CASSPRRGATEKLFF
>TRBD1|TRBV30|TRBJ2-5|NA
TGTGCCTGGAGTACTGGACAGGGGGCCCAAGAGACCCAGTACTTC
CAWSTGQGAQETQYF
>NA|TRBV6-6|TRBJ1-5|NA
TGTGCCAGCAGCTTCAGGGTTAGCAATCAGCCCCAGCATTTT
CASSFRVSNQPQHF